This is a list of T cell receptor beta chains from one sample in a study of OX40 agonist ivuxolimab in advanced cancers. Generated by immunoSEQ multiplex PCR, the TCRdb table keeps only in-frame clones and is missing some. This sample carries 35,000 to 40,000 clones, about 90% of them seen once, and the ten largest clones take 25% to 35%. Sequenced here: CD4+ or CD8+ T cells sorted from blood, sampled in a trial of the OX40 agonist ivuxolimab. These TCRs come from an adult with an advanced solid tumor such as melanoma, head and neck, liver or kidney cancer. Each CDR3 is given without its conserved first and last residue.

CDR3: AISEPLAPQH
J: TRBJ1-5
V: TRBV10-3

CDR3: SVAPRRQIYNEQF
J: TRBJ2-1
V: TRBV29-1

CDR3: ASSVTGTANTGELF
J: TRBJ2-2
V: TRBV11-2

CDR3: ASSAGIQDSPLH
J: TRBJ1-6
V: TRBV11-2

CDR3: AISGTDSSGNTIY
J: TRBJ1-3
V: TRBV10-3

CDR3: ATSRLAGTHDYGYT
J: TRBJ1-2
V: TRBV15

CDR3: ASSVGWGQANTEAF
J: TRBJ1-1
V: TRBV9

CDR3: AISPRGDGYEQY
J: TRBJ2-7
V: TRBV10-3

CDR3: ASSLGGWGSYEQY
J: TRBJ2-7
V: TRBV11-2

CDR3: ASSFGGGEAF
J: TRBJ1-1
V: TRBV5-1

CDR3: AISEIGIAGGHNEQF
J: TRBJ2-1
V: TRBV10-3

CDR3: ASSDRDSSSGNTIY
J: TRBJ1-3
V: TRBV6-1

CDR3: ASSIGQLNQPQH
J: TRBJ1-5
V: TRBV19

CDR3: ASNIQGSTDTQY
J: TRBJ2-3
V: TRBV6-1

CDR3: SVAGTGGQPQH
J: TRBJ1-5
V: TRBV29-1

CDR3: ASSEGTGAAYEQY
J: TRBJ2-7
V: TRBV7-3

CDR3: AISPAGGTYEQY
J: TRBJ2-7
V: TRBV10-3

CDR3: ASSLLSAQDYGYT
J: TRBJ1-2
V: TRBV11-2

CDR3: ASSFRDSRAYEQY
J: TRBJ2-7
V: TRBV5-4

CDR3: ASRGTSGSYNEQF
J: TRBJ2-1
V: TRBV19

CDR3: ASSGGRETQY
J: TRBJ2-5
V: TRBV2

CDR3: ATRGDSSYGYT
J: TRBJ1-2
V: TRBV6-6

CDR3: ASRSEGRATNEKLF
J: TRBJ1-4
V: TRBV27

CDR3: ASGLAGGRSTDTQY
J: TRBJ2-3
V: TRBV19

CDR3: ASSLGAIYGYT
J: TRBJ1-2
V: TRBV5-1

CDR3: ASSVESHPGETQY
J: TRBJ2-5
V: TRBV9

CDR3: ASSLVANEKLF
J: TRBJ1-4
V: TRBV5-1

CDR3: ASSLDGGLFYEQY
J: TRBJ2-7
V: TRBV7-9

CDR3: ASSWDTYTGELF
J: TRBJ2-2
V: TRBV6-5

CDR3: ACPSLRGTEAF
J: TRBJ1-1
V: TRBV30

CDR3: ASSYSQGIQGYT
J: TRBJ1-2
V: TRBV6-6

CDR3: ASSEPRAWSSYEQY
J: TRBJ2-7
V: TRBV6-1

CDR3: ASSPQGPPYEQY
J: TRBJ2-7
V: TRBV7-9

CDR3: ASRGLAGGQNIQY
J: TRBJ2-4
V: TRBV19

CDR3: SVINRGLGAPGGTGELF
J: TRBJ2-2
V: TRBV29-1

CDR3: ASSSGGGSYNEQF
J: TRBJ2-1
V: TRBV28

CDR3: ASSLGLAGADEQY
J: TRBJ2-7
V: TRBV4-1

CDR3: ASSLTRANEQF
J: TRBJ2-1
V: TRBV7-3

CDR3: ASVVAASTDTQY
J: TRBJ2-3
V: TRBV2

CDR3: AIRSGTSGATGELF
J: TRBJ2-2
V: TRBV10-3

CDR3: ASRFGGSGTQY
J: TRBJ2-5
V: TRBV11-1

CDR3: AISESALSSYEQY
J: TRBJ2-7
V: TRBV10-3

CDR3: ASSLGDRGSGYT
J: TRBJ1-2
V: TRBV5-1

CDR3: ASSSGLAGGTDTQY
J: TRBJ2-3
V: TRBV7-6

CDR3: AWSEPGLQQF
J: TRBJ2-1
V: TRBV30

CDR3: ASSLGGGYIQETQY
J: TRBJ2-5
V: TRBV5-5